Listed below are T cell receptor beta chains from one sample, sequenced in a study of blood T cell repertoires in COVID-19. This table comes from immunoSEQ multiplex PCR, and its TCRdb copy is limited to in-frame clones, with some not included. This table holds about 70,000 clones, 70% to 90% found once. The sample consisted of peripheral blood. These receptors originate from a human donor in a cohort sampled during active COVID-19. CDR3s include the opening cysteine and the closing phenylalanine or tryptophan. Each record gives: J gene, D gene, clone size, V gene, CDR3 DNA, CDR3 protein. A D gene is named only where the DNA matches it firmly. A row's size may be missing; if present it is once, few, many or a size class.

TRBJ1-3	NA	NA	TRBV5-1	TGCGCCAGCAGCTTAGGGCACTCGGGGACTGGAAACACCATATATTTT	CASSLGHSGTGNTIYF
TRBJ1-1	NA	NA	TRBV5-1	TGCGCCAGCAGCTTGGGGGCGGGCGAGGCTTTCTTT	CASSLGAGEAFF
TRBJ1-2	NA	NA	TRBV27	TGTGCCGGAGGAAGGTTAGTGATTTTCGGATTAGGTGGCTACACCTTC	CAGGRLVIFGLGGYTF
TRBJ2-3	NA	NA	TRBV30	TGTGCCTGGAGTGTACAAGTCACAGATACGCAGTATTTT	CAWSVQVTDTQYF
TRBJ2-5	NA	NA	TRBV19	TGTGCCAGTGGACAGACCCAGCAGACCCAGTACTTC	CASGQTQQTQYF
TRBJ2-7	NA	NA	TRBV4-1	TGCGCCAGCAGCCAAGATACGGCAGGTTCCTACGAGCAGTACTTC	CASSQDTAGSYEQYF
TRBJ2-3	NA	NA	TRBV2	TGTGCCAGCAGCAGCCGGTCAGGGAGCACAGATACGCAGTATTTT	CASSSRSGSTDTQYF
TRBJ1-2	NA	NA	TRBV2	TGTGCCAGCAGTTCTCCCCCTCGGGACACGAGGATGGGGTACTATGGCTACACCTTC	CASSSPPRDTRMGYYGYTF
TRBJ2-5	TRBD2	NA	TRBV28	TGTGCCAGCAGTTTGACTAGCGGGGACGCCCAAGAGACCCAGTACTTC	CASSLTSGDAQETQYF
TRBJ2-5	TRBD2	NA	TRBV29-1	TGCAGCGTTGATCGGGGGGGGAGGGAGACCCAGTACTTC	CSVDRGGRETQYF
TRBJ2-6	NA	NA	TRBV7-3	TGTGCCAGCAGCTTAATCAGGTCAGAGAGAAGGAAGGGGGCCAACGTCCTGACTTTC	CASSLIRSERRKGANVLTF
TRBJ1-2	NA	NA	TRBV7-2	TGTGCCAGCAGGGACCCGGGGGTATCCTATGGCTACACCTTC	CASRDPGVSYGYTF
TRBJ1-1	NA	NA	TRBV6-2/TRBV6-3	TGTGCCAGCAGCCCACAGCAGGGAGGCACTGAAGCTTTCTTT	CASSPQQGGTEAFF
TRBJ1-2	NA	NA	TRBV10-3	TGTGCCATCAGTGAGTCCAGTGGGCCCTATGGCTACACCTTC	CAISESSGPYGYTF
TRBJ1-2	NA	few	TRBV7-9	TGTGCCAGCAGCTTAGCGGGAGTCCGCTACACCTTC	CASSLAGVRYTF
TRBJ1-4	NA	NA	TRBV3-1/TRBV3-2	TGTGCCAGCAGCCAAGCGACTCAGGGTGCTGAAAAACTGTTTTTT	CASSQATQGAEKLFF
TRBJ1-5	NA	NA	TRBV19	TGTGCCAGTAGTATAGGCACAAGCGGTCAGCCCCAGCATTTT	CASSIGTSGQPQHF
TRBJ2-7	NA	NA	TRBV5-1	TGCGCCAGCAGCTTATCAGGTACAGTTTACGAGCAGTACTTC	CASSLSGTVYEQYF
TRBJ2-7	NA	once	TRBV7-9	TGTGCCAGCAGCCCGGTACCCGGCCGGGTCCCCTACGAGCAGTACTTC	CASSPVPGRVPYEQYF
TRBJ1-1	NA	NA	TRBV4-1	TGCGCCAGCAGCCACCGACAGAATATGAACACTGAAGCTTTCTTT	CASSHRQNMNTEAFF
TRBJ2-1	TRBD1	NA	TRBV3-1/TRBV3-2	TGTGCCAGCAGCCAAGTTGGGACAGGAAGGTACAATGAGCAGTTCTTC	CASSQVGTGRYNEQFF
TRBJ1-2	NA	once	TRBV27	TGTGCCAGCATGTCGGGGGGAGCAAGGTTATGGGTAGGAGGCTACACCTTC	CASMSGGARLWVGGYTF
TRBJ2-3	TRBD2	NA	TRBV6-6	TGTGCCAGCAGTCAACTAGCGGGGGGCGGCACAGATACGCAGTATTTT	CASSQLAGGGTDTQYF
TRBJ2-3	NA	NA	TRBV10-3	TGTGCCATCAGTGATGGGGGGTACACAGATACGCAGTATTTT	CAISDGGYTDTQYF
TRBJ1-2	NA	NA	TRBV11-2	TGTGCCAGCAGCCCCTTCCCCGGCTATGGCTACACCTTC	CASSPFPGYGYTF
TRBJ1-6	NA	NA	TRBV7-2	TGTGCCAGCAGCTTAACCCGCGATTCACCCCTCCACTTT	CASSLTRDSPLHF
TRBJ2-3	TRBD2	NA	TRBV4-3	TGCGCCAGCAGCCAAGATGGTGGTAGCGGGGGGTTAGATACGCAGTATTTT	CASSQDGGSGGLDTQYF
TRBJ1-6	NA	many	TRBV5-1	TGCGCCAGCAGCTGGGGGGACCGGGAGAATTCACCCCTCCACTTT	CASSWGDRENSPLHF
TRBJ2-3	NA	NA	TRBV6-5	TGTGCCAGCAGTTACTCAGGGCGGGAAAGGGATACGCAGTATTTT	CASSYSGRERDTQYF
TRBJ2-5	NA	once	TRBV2	TGTGCCAGCAGTCAGAGCGGGCAAGAGACCCAGTACTTC	CASSQSGQETQYF
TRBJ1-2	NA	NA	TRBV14	TGTGCCAGCAGCCAAGGGGTAGGCGTTGGGCATGGCTACACCTTC	CASSQGVGVGHGYTF
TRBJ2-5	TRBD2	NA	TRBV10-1	TGCGCCAGCAGTGAGTCGACGGCGGGGGGAGAGACCCAGTACTTC	CASSESTAGGETQYF
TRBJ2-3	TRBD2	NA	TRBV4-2	TGTGCCAGCAGCCAAGGAGCGGGGGTGGGGACAGATACGCAGTATTTT	CASSQGAGVGTDTQYF
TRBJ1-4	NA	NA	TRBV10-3	TGTGCCATCAGAGAAGAGGGGGGGCTCGAGGAAAAACTGTTTTTT	CAIREEGGLEEKLFF
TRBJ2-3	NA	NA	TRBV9	TGTGCCAGTACCCGGAGCGGTAGTAGCACAGATACGCAGTATTTT	CASTRSGSSTDTQYF
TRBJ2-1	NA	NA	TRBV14	TGTGCCAGCACAAAAGAGGCGTACAATGAGCAGTTCTTC	CASTKEAYNEQFF
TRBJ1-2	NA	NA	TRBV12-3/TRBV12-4	TGTGCCAGCAGTTTACCCGCCCCGGGTGGCTACACCTTC	CASSLPAPGGYTF
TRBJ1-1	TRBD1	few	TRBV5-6	TGTGCCAGCAGCTTGTGGGGACAGGGGGCCTCGAACACTGAAGCTTTCTTT	CASSLWGQGASNTEAFF
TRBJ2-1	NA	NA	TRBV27	TGTGCCAGCGAGAGACCTATCGGGCAGGGTGGCAATGAGCAGTTCTTC	CASERPIGQGGNEQFF
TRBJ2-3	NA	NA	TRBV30	TGTGCCTGGAGAAAAGGGGGAGAAGGGGCAGATACGCAGTATTTT	CAWRKGGEGADTQYF
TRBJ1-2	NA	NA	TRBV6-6	TGTGCCAGCAGTTACTCAGAAGGGGCGGAAGGCTACACCTTC	CASSYSEGAEGYTF
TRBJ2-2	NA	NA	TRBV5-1	TGCGCCAGCAGCGAGGGACCAGGGGCGAACACCGGGGAGCTGTTTTTT	CASSEGPGANTGELFF
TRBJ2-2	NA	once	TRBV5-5	TGTGCCAGCAGCTTGTCAGGACTCCTACTCACCGGGGAGCTGTTTTTT	CASSLSGLLLTGELFF
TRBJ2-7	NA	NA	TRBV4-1	TGCGCCAGCAGCCGAGAGACAGGAGACTCCTACGAGCAGTACTTC	CASSRETGDSYEQYF
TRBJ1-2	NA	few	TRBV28	TGTGCCAGCAGTCGTGGGCCATCTAACTATGGCTACACCTTC	CASSRGPSNYGYTF
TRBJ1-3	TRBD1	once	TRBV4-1	TGCGCCAGCAGCCAACGCTCGACAGGGGAAGGAAACACCATATATTTT	CASSQRSTGEGNTIYF
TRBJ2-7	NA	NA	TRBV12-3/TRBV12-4	TGTGCCAGCAGGTCCGGGGGCTACGAGCAGTACTTC	CASRSGGYEQYF
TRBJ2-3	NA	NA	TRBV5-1	TGCGCCAGCAGCCGGGACATTGGCACAGATACGCAGTATTTT	CASSRDIGTDTQYF
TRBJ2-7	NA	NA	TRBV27	TGTGCCAGCAGTTTATCGTGGGGCAGCCCCTACCACGAGCAGTACTTC	CASSLSWGSPYHEQYF
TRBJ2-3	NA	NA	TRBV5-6	TGTGCCAGCAGCCACGGGCCTACAGGGACAGATACGCAGTATTTT	CASSHGPTGTDTQYF
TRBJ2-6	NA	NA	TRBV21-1	TGTGCCAGCAGCAAAGCCGAGGGCATCTCCCAATCCTCTGGGGCCAACGTCCTGACTTTC	CASSKAEGISQSSGANVLTF
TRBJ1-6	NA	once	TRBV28	TGTGCCAGCAGTGGCACGTCGGGGGATTCACCCCTCCACTTT	CASSGTSGDSPLHF
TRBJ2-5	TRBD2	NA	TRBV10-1	TGCGCCAGCAGTGAGTCTCAGCGGGGGGACCAAGAGACCCAGTACTTC	CASSESQRGDQETQYF